One sample yielded the 7 T cell receptor beta chains listed below, sequenced in a study of PD-1 blockade in classical Hodgkin lymphoma. The method was immunoSEQ multiplex PCR; TCRdb's version includes in-frame clones alone and lacks a portion of them. This table has about 44,000 clones, 60% to 70% appearing once. Time point given: cycle 4 day 1 (C4D1), after six to seven weeks of nivolumab. Patients all relapsed after autologous stem cell transplantation, and there was variation in brentuximab vedotin exposure. This specimen was peripheral blood mononuclear cells (PBMCs), taken before the fourth cycle of nivolumab. The origin of the receptors is a human donor with classical Hodgkin lymphoma.

The rearrangement joins TRBV19 to TRBJ1-2; 10 bases are a match to TRBD1. Germline values: CDR1 LNHDA, CDR2 SQIVND (reference sequence). This CDR3 spans 15 amino acids. Unmatched junction bases numbered 4, after V lost 3 bases and J lost 3 bases. CDR3 amino acids: CASSISGTGDYGYTF. CDR3 coding DNA: TGTGCCAGTAGTATCTCGGGGACAGGGGACTATGGCTACACCTTC.

The V and J genes are TRBV9 and TRBJ2-5; 7 bases line up with TRBD1. V lost 3 bases, J lost 5 bases, and 7 bases stayed unmatched. This CDR3 comprises 14 residues. The germline V gene encodes CDR1 SGDLS and CDR2 YYNGEE. The CDR3 sequence is CASSAARRGETQYF. The CDR3 DNA reads as TGTGCCAGCAGCGCGGCTCGCAGGGGGGAGACCCAGTACTTC.

The gene calls are TRBV7-9 and TRBJ1-2, with no clear D. The CDR3 extends over 14 amino acids. Trimming took 4 bases from V and 1 from J, leaving 10 bases between them. Per germline, CDR1 SEHNR and CDR2 FQNEAQ (reference sequence). The CDR3 spells CASSSEGRNYGYTF. The CDR3 nucleotides are TGTGCCAGCAGCTCCGAGGGTCGTAACTATGGCTACACCTTC.

V usage is TRBV7-9 and J usage is TRBJ1-2; 10 bases align to TRBD1. Trimming removed 7 bases from V and 7 bases from J; junction bases left unmatched: 9. This CDR3 is built from 14 residues. Germline CDR1 and CDR2: SEHNR and FQNEAQ (reference sequence). CDR3 sequence (DNA): TGTGCCAGCATCGAATGGGGGACAGGGGTTGGCTACACCTTC. This codes for CASIEWGTGVGYTF.

The rearrangement links TRBV10-1 to TRBJ2-3, with TRBD2 matching 11 bases. There are 17 residues in the CDR3. Germline lookup yields CDR1 WNHNN and CDR2 SYGVQD (reference sequence). Unmatched junction bases numbered 7, after V lost 2 bases and J lost 3 bases. CDR3 amino acids: CASSEGSGGVKTDTQYF. DNA for the CDR3: TGCGCCAGCAGTGAGGGTAGCGGGGGGGTTAAAACAGATACGCAGTATTTT.

Only a few counts were recorded for this clone. CDR3 DNA sequence: TGTGCCAGTAGTACTCCGGGAGAAGGTCTCGAGCAGTACTTC. Its protein product is CASSTPGEGLEQYF. J is TRBJ2-7 and V is TRBV19, with D tentatively TRBD2 (6 bases). The germline V and J ends were trimmed by 4 bases and 6 bases, with 16 bases remaining between them. Germline V gene sequence: CDR1 LNHDA, CDR2 SQIVND (reference sequence). This CDR3 contains 14 residues.

This clone showed up many times. This chain connects TRBV28 to TRBJ1-1; D gene ambiguous. V was shortened by 2 bases and J by 4 bases, with 8 bases between the two germline ends. This CDR3 spans 13 amino acids. CDR1 MDHEN and CDR2 SYDVKM come from the germline V gene. As DNA, the CDR3 is TGTGCCAGCAGTTTAAGTCTGGCCACTGAAGCTTTCTTT. Translating it yields CASSLSLATEAFF.